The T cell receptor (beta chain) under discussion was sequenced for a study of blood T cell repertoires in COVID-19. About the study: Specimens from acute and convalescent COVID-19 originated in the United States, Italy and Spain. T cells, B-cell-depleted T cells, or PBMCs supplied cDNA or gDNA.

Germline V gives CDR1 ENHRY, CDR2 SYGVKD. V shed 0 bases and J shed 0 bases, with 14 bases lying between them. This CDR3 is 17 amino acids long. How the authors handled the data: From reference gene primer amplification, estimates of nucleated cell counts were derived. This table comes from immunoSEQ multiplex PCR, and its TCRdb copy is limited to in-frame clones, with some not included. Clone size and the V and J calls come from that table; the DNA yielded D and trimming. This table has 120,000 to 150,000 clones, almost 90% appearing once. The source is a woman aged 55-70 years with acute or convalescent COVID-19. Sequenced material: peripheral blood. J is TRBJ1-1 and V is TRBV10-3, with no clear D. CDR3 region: CAISESRSGLMNTEAFF. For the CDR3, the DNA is TGTGCCATCAGTGAGTCGAGGAGCGGGCTTATGAACACTGAAGCTTTCTTT.